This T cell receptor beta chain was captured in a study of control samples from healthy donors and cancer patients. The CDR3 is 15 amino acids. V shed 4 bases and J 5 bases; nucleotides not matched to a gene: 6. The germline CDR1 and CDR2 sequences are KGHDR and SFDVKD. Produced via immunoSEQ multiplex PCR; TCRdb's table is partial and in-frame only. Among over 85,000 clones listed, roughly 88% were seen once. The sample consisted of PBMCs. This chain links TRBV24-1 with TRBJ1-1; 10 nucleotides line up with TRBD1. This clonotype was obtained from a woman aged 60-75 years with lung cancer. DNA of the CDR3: TGTGCCACCAGTGACTCGGGACAGGGGAGGACTGAAGCTTTCTTT. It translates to CATSDSGQGRTEAFF.